The 27 T cell receptor beta chains listed next were all sequenced from one sample in a study of T cell repertoires in cytomegalovirus infection. TCRdb called the reads again in MiXCR, with one record for every CDR3 protein. The repertoire holds about 240,000 distinct CDR3 sequences, with approximately 6.7% as singletons. Sequencing input: PBMCs. The receptors stem from a human donor in good health (CMV status not recorded). Some clones in this sample may be carry-over from other donors' samples.

Many counts were recorded for this clonotype. The chain recombines TRBV27 with TRBJ2-4; 7 bases agree with TRBD2. CDR3 length: 19 amino acids. CDR1 MNHEY and CDR2 SMNVEV come from the germline V gene (reference sequence). V dropped 6 bases and J dropped 0; count of bases not matched to a gene: 17. CDR3 bases: TGTGCCAGCAGCCGTTACCCCCTCGCCGGGGAGGGAGCCAAAAACATTCAGTACTTC. Its translation: CASSRYPLAGEGAKNIQYF.

This clonotype occurred many times. This chain joins TRBV19 and TRBJ2-5; 7 nucleotides line up with TRBD2. Germline V CDR1 and CDR2: LNHDA, SQIVND (reference sequence). V shed 3 bases and J 5 bases; nucleotides not matched to a gene: 9. The CDR3 length is 15 residues. The CDR3 loop is CASSMLPSGQETQYF. The CDR3 nucleotides read TGTGCCAGTAGTATGTTGCCTAGCGGTCAGGAGACCCAGTACTTC.

V is TRBV20-1 and J is TRBJ2-5, with 7 bases aligning to TRBD2. Losses at the gene ends were 5 bases for V and 4 bases for J; bases not matched to a gene: 4. Germline CDR1 and CDR2: DFQATT and SNEGSKA (reference sequence). There are 12 residues in the CDR3. The CDR3 DNA reads TGCAGTGCTGGGGGGGACCGAGAGACCCAGTACTTC. This encodes CSAGGDRETQYF.

This clonotype came up many times. V gene TRBV7-2 combines with J gene TRBJ1-1, with D uncertain. Germline loops: CDR1 SGHTA, CDR2 FQGNSA. The CDR3 totals 16 residues. V lost 1 base to trimming and J lost 0 bases, with 12 bases between them. The CDR3 protein is CASSLVRSGVNTEAFF. Here the CDR3 DNA reads TGTGCCAGCAGCTTAGTCCGCAGCGGGGTGAACACTGAAGCTTTCTTT.

This clonotype was recorded many times. This chain links TRBV6-1 with TRBJ2-1, with 7 nucleotides matching TRBD1. J was trimmed by 7 bases and V by 4 bases; bases with no gene match: 10. CDR1 MNHNS and CDR2 SASEGT come from the germline V gene. The length of the CDR3 is 15 residues. The CDR3, as DNA: TGTGCCAGCAGTGTCGTGGACAGGTGGGGGAATGAGCAGTTCTTC. Its protein is CASSVVDRWGNEQFF.

This clonotype came up many times. This chain joins TRBV20-1 and TRBJ2-5; 9 bases match TRBD2. CDR3 length equals 15 residues. The V gene end was trimmed by 2 bases and the J gene end by 2 bases; junction bases not matched to a gene: 6. Germline V gene data show CDR1 as DFQATT and CDR2 as SNEGSKA (reference sequence). The CDR3 reads CSARISGGTQETQYF. The CDR3 bases are TGCAGTGCTAGAATTAGCGGGGGAACTCAAGAGACCCAGTACTTC.

This clonotype has ten or more counts. V and J are TRBV12-3 or TRBV12-4 and TRBJ2-1; 7 nucleotides agree with TRBD1. V lost 6 bases to trimming and J lost 1 base; unmatched junction nucleotides: 3. The CDR3 sequence is 14 residues long. The CDR3 DNA reads TGTGCCAGCAGCCAGACAGGGTCCTACAATGAGCAGTTCTTC. Translated: CASSQTGSYNEQFF.

The table lists this clonotype with many counts. The chain couples TRBV20-1 to TRBJ2-7, with TRBD1 matching 7 bases. The CDR3 consists of 14 residues. J lost 3 bases, V lost 0 bases, and 5 bases had no gene match. Per germline, CDR1 DFQATT and CDR2 SNEGSKA (reference sequence). The CDR3 coding sequence is TGCAGTGCTAGAGACAGCGACAGGGTCTACGAGCAGTACTTC. It translates to CSARDSDRVYEQYF.

Many counts were recorded for this clonotype. The CDR3 loop is CAISESQDTQYF. CDR3 DNA sequence: TGTGCCATCAGTGAGTCGCAAGATACGCAGTATTTT. The rearrangement links TRBV10-3 to TRBJ2-3; unclear D gene. Trimming took 0 bases from V and 5 from J, leaving 3 bases between them. CDR1 ENHRY and CDR2 SYGVKD come from the germline V gene. This CDR3 comprises 12 residues.

In this sample, this clonotype turned up many times. V is TRBV7-2 and J is TRBJ2-3; 15 positions match TRBD2. V trimming: 5 bases; J trimming: 6 bases; junction bases outside the gene matches: 12. This CDR3 is built from 18 residues. Germline V gives CDR1 SGHTA, CDR2 FQGNSA. CDR3 protein: CASSRPPGLAGGIDTQYF. DNA for the CDR3: TGTGCCAGCAGCCGGCCTCCGGGACTAGCGGGGGGAATTGATACGCAGTATTTT.

This chain uses TRBV6-2 or TRBV6-3 with TRBJ1-1; no reliable D call. The germline CDR1 and CDR2 sequences are MNHEY and SVGEGT. The CDR3 length is 12 residues. The V gene lost 0 bases and the J gene lost 6 bases, with 5 bases spanning the gap. The CDR3 protein is CASSYSFPEAFF. The CDR3 bases are TGTGCCAGCAGTTACTCGTTCCCTGAAGCTTTCTTT.

This clonotype was seen ten or more times. This chain uses TRBV6-2 or TRBV6-3 with TRBJ1-5; 9 positions agree with TRBD1. The CDR3 spans 15 residues. Germline V gene lookup returns CDR1 MNHEY and CDR2 SVGEGT. V was clipped by 7 bases and J by 1 base; unmatched bases: 5. This CDR3 is CASNRDRASNQPQHF. The CDR3 nucleotides read TGTGCCAGCAATCGGGACAGGGCGAGCAATCAGCCCCAGCATTTT.

In DNA form, the CDR3 reads TGCGCCAGCAGCCAAGATCATCCCGTCTCAGGGACTGAAGCTTTCTTT. Encoded protein: CASSQDHPVSGTEAFF. The chain uses TRBV4-3 and TRBJ1-1, with a tentative D call TRBD1 (5 bases). Trimming left V 0 bases short and J 5 bases short, with 16 bases between. The CDR3 sequence is 16 residues long. Germline CDR1 and CDR2: LGHNA and YSLEER.

This clonotype was picked up many times. The chain joins TRBV30 to TRBJ1-1, with TRBD1 as a possible D gene (5 bases). CDR1 is GTSNPN and CDR2 is SVGIG in the germline V gene (reference sequence). With 2 bases removed from V and 2 bases from J, the gap between germline ends came to 15 bases. The CDR3 totals 15 residues. CDR3: CAWSSWGTVNTEAFF. CDR3 DNA: TGTGCCTGGAGTTCTTGGGGGACCGTCAACACTGAAGCTTTCTTT.

The sample holds many counts of this clonotype. The CDR3 loop reads CASNVPGGISTEAFF. In DNA form, the CDR3 reads TGTGCCAGCAACGTCCCGGGAGGGATAAGCACTGAAGCTTTCTTT. The chain couples TRBV7-9 to TRBJ1-1; D gene ambiguous. Trimming took 7 bases from V and 4 from J, leaving 19 bases between them. Germline V gene sequence: CDR1 SEHNR, CDR2 FQNEAQ (reference sequence). CDR3 length equals 15 residues. Complete variable domain (other parts from reference TRBV7-9 and TRBJ1-1): DTGVSQNPRHKITKRGQNVTFRCDPISEHNRLYWYRQTLGQGPEFLTYFQNEAQLEKSRLLSDRFSAERPKGSFSTLEIQRTEQGDSAMYLCASNVPGGISTEAFFGQGTRLTVV.

The V call is TRBV19, the J call TRBJ1-5; 7 bases are shared with TRBD1. This CDR3 has 14 residues. Germline V gives CDR1 LNHDA, CDR2 SQIVND (reference sequence). The V gene end was trimmed by 3 bases and the J gene end by 6 bases; junction bases not matched to a gene: 5. The DNA of the CDR3 is TGTGCCAGTAGTATCCAGGGGGTTAGTCAGCCCCAGCATTTT. Protein: CASSIQGVSQPQHF.

This clonotype was picked up many times. This chain uses TRBV7-9 with TRBJ1-2, with a weak D call TRBD1 (6 bases). V was pared by 8 bases and J by 1 base, with 23 bases between. CDR3 length equals 17 residues. Germline CDR1 is SEHNR and CDR2 is FQNEAQ (reference sequence). The CDR3 DNA reads as TGTGCCAGCGACGGACGCCGGGACAACATTTTTAACTATGGCTACACCTTC. It encodes CASDGRRDNIFNYGYTF.

This clonotype has a count of ten or more. The chain carries TRBV20-1 and TRBJ1-5; D gene unclear. CDR3 size: 12 residues. V was cut by 3 bases and J by 7 bases, with 10 bases left in between. Germline-derived CDR1 and CDR2 are DFQATT and SNEGSKA (reference sequence). The DNA of the CDR3 is TGCAGTGCTAGCCCTGAAGGGCAGCCCCAGCATTTT. It is translated as CSASPEGQPQHF.

This clonotype was seen many times. The CDR3 spells CAWGKQGPSNQPQHF. Written as DNA, the CDR3 is TGTGCCTGGGGGAAACAGGGGCCAAGCAATCAGCCCCAGCATTTT. The chain carries TRBV30 and TRBJ1-5; 7 bases line up with TRBD1. This CDR3 region has 15 residues. The V gene's germline CDR1 is GTSNPN and CDR2 SVGIG (reference sequence). V lost 5 bases to trimming and J lost 1 base; unmatched junction nucleotides: 8.

This clonotype has ten or more counts. V usage is TRBV7-2 and J usage is TRBJ1-1; 9 bases map to TRBD1. Germline CDR1 and CDR2: SGHTA and FQGNSA. The trim removed 0 bases at V and 9 bases at J, leaving 5 bases unmatched. This CDR3 has 14 amino acids. The chain's CDR3 is CASSLAGQGSKAFF. CDR3 DNA: TGTGCCAGCAGCTTAGCGGGACAGGGCTCTAAAGCTTTCTTT.

This clonotype has at least ten counts. The chain is built from TRBV7-2 and TRBJ1-3; tentatively, D is TRBD1 (5 bases). This CDR3 has 16 residues. The V end was cut by 6 bases, the J end by 0 bases, with 15 bases between. Per the germline V gene, CDR1 is SGHTA and CDR2 is FQGNSA. CDR3 sequence reads: CASRRGREFSGNTIYF. CDR3 DNA sequence: TGTGCCAGCAGGAGGGGCAGGGAATTCTCTGGAAACACCATATATTTT.

This clonotype was detected many times. The gene calls are TRBV7-9 and TRBJ2-3; possibly TRBD2 for D (5 bases). CDR3 length: 15 residues. Germline lookup yields CDR1 SEHNR and CDR2 FQNEAQ (reference sequence). V gave up 6 bases and J gave up 1 base, with 14 bases separating them. The CDR3 sequence is CASRRVSGGTDTQYF. The DNA of the CDR3 is TGTGCCAGCAGGAGGGTCTCCGGGGGCACAGATACGCAGTATTTT.

The V and J genes are TRBV29-1 and TRBJ2-5; possibly TRBD1 for D (6 bases). CDR1 is SQVTM and CDR2 is ANQGSEA in the germline V gene. V lost 0 bases to trimming and J lost 4 bases, with 12 bases between them. The CDR3 covers 14 residues. The CDR3 bases are TGCAGCGTTGAAGATAGGGGGTCACGAGAGACCCAGTACTTC. This sequence encodes CSVEDRGSRETQYF.

This clonotype was counted many times. The chain has TRBV28 and TRBJ1-2, with a weak D call TRBD1 (5 bases). The CDR3 is 19 amino acids. CDR1 is MDHEN, CDR2 SYDVKM, per germline. V gave up 6 bases and J gave up 4 bases, with 30 bases separating them. The chain's CDR3 is CASSLDLSSSGRGGYGYTF. The DNA of the CDR3 is TGTGCCAGCAGCCTGGATCTCTCATCCAGTGGACGGGGGGGCTATGGCTACACCTTC.

This clonotype was observed at least ten times. This sequence joins TRBV20-1 and TRBJ1-5; D remains unclear. Germline assignment: CDR1 DFQATT and CDR2 SNEGSKA (reference sequence). Trimming left V 5 bases short and J 3 bases short, with 8 bases between. This CDR3 is built from 12 residues. The DNA for the CDR3 is TGCAGTGCTGTAGGGCTCAATCAGCCCCAGCATTTT. It encodes CSAVGLNQPQHF.

The chain couples TRBV11-2 to TRBJ1-3; TRBD1 aligns across 8 bases. V gave up 3 bases and J gave up 2 bases; unmatched junction bases: 6. The CDR3 sequence is 16 residues long. CDR1 and CDR2 (germline): SGHAT, FQNNGV. The CDR3 region has the DNA TGTGCCAGCAGCTTTTCCGGGACAGGAACTGGAAACACCATATATTTT. This sequence encodes CASSFSGTGTGNTIYF. The full variable domain, with the rest looked up from reference TRBV11-2 and TRBJ1-3, is EAGVAQSPRYKIIEKRQSVAFWCNPISGHATLYWYQQILGQGPKLLIQFQNNGVVDDSQLPKDRFSAERLKGVDSTLKIQPAKLEDSAVYLCASSFSGTGTGNTIYFGEGSWLTVV.

This clonotype was counted at least ten times. The chain combines TRBV7-9 with TRBJ1-3; maybe TRBD1 (6 bases). The length of the CDR3 is 12 residues. CDR1 and CDR2 (germline): SEHNR, FQNEAQ (reference sequence). The CDR3: CGGGNLGNTIYF. DNA of the CDR3: TGTGGAGGGGGGAACCTCGGAAACACCATATATTTT. Supplemented by reference TRBV7-9 and TRBJ1-3, the full variable domain reads DTGVSQNPRHKITKRGQNVTFRCDPISEHNRLYWYRQTLGQGPEFLTYFQNEAQLEKSRLLSDRFSAERPKGSFSTLEIQRTEQGDSAMYLCGGGNLGNTIYFGEGSWLTVV.